The present TCR beta chain was sequenced within a study of blood T cell repertoires in COVID-19. Sequenced by immunoSEQ multiplex PCR; TCRdb stores in-frame clones only, minus some. The sample carries just over 20,000 clones, approximately 90% recorded once. Germline V gene data show CDR1 as GTSNPN and CDR2 as SVGIG (reference sequence). V lost 0 bases, J lost 9 bases, and 14 bases lay in between. The CDR3 length is 14 residues. The sequencing input was peripheral blood. The chain employs TRBV30 and TRBJ2-2, with a possible D match to TRBD2 (7 bases). This TCR came from a man aged 50 to 60 with active COVID-19. The CDR3: CAWSVRGAQRELFF. CDR3 nucleotide sequence: TGTGCCTGGAGTGTACGGGGGGCGCAAAGGGAGCTGTTTTTT.